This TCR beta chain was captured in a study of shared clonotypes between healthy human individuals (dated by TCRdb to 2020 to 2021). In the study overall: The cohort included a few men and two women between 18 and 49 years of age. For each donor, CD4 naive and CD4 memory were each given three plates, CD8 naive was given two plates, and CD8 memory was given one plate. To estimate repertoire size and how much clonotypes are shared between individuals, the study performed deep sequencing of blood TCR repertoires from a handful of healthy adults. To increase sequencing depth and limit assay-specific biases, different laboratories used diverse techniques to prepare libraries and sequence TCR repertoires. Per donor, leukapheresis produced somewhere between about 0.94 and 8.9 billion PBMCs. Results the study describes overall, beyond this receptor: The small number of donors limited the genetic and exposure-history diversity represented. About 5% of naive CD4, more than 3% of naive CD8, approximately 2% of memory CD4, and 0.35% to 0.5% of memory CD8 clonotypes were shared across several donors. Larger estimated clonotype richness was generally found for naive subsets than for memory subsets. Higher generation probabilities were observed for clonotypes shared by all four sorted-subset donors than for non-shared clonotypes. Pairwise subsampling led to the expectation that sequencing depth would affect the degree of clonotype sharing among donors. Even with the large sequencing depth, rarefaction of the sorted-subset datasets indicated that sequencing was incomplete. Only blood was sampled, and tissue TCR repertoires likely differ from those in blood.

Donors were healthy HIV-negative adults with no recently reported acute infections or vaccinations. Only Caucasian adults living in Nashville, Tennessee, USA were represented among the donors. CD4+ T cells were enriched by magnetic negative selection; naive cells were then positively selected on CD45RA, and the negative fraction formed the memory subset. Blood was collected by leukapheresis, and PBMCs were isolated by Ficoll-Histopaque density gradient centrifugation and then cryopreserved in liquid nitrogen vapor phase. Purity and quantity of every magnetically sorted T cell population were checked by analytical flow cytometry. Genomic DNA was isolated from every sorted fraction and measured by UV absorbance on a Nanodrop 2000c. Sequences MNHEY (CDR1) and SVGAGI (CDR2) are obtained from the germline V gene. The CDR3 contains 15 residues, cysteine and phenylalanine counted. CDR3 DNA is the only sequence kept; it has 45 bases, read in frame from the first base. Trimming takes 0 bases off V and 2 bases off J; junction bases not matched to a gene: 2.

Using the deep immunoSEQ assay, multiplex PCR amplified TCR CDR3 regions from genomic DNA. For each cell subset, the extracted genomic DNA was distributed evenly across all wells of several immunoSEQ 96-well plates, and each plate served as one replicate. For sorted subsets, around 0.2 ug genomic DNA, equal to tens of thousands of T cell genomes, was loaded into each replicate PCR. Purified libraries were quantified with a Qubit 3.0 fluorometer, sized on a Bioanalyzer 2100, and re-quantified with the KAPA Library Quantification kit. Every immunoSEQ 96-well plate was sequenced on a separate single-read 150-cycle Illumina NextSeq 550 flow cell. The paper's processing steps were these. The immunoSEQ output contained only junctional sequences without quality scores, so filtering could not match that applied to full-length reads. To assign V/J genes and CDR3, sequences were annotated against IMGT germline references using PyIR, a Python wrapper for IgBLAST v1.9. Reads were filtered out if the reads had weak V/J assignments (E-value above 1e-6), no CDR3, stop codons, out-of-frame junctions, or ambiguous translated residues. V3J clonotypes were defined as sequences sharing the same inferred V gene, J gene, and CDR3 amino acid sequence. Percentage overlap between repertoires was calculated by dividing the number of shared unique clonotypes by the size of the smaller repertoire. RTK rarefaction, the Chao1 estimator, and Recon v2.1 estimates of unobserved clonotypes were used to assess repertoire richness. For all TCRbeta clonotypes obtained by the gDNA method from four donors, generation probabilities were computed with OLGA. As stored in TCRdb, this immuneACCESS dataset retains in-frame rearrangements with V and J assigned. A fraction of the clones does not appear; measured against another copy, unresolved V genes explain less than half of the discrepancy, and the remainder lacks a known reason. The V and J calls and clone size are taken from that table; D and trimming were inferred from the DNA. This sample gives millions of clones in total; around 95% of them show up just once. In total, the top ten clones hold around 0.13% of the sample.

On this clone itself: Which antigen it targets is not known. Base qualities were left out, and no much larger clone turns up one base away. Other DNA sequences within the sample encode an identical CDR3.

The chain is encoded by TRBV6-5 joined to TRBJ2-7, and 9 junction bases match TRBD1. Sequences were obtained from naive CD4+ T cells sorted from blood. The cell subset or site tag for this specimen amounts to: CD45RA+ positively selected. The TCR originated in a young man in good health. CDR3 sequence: CASSYSTGGAYEQYF. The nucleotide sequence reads TGTGCCAGCAGTTACTCGACAGGGGGAGCCTACGAGCAGTACTTC.